These 15 T cell receptor beta chains originate from one sample sequenced in a study of blood T cell repertoires in COVID-19. Sequencing was performed with immunoSEQ multiplex PCR; in TCRdb, only in-frame clones are kept and a portion is missing. The sample lists 130,000 or so clones, about 83% seen once, with around 16% in the top ten. What was sequenced was peripheral blood. All receptors derive from a man aged 50 to 60 with acute or convalescent COVID-19.

V is TRBV19 and J is TRBJ2-1; possible D gene TRBD2, 5 bases. From germline, CDR1 is LNHDA and CDR2 SQIVND (reference sequence). Trimming took off 11 bases at V and 8 bases at J, with 25 bases between the two ends. This CDR3 spans 15 amino acids. DNA of the CDR3: TGTGCCTCGAGGTCCCTACCCCCCCAGAGGGATGAGCAGTTCTTC. Residues: CASRSLPPQRDEQFF.

This clone has more than one count but fewer than ten. The V and J genes are TRBV6-4 and TRBJ1-2; D is unresolved. The length of the CDR3 is 12 residues. The V end lost 2 bases, the J end lost 8 bases, and 9 bases lay between the germline ends. Germline V gene lookup returns CDR1 MRHNA and CDR2 SNTAGT. The CDR3: CASSDRGGGYTF. For the CDR3, the DNA is TGTGCCAGCAGTGACCGGGGTGGAGGCTACACCTTC.

The chain joins TRBV6-5 to TRBJ2-1, with TRBD1 identical over 8 bases. The CDR3 is made up of 15 amino acids. In germline, CDR1 is MNHEY, CDR2 SVGAGI. V was clipped by 2 bases and J by 7 bases; unmatched bases: 7. The CDR3 here is CASSYNRGEGNEQFF. CDR3 nucleotide sequence: TGTGCCAGCAGTTACAACAGGGGGGAAGGTAATGAGCAGTTCTTC.

The CDR3 is CAISYRDNVWV. The CDR3 nucleotides read TGTGCCATCTCATACCGGGACAACGTTTGGGTC. The chain combines TRBV27 with TRBJ2-7, with TRBD1 as a possible D gene (6 bases). Germline CDR1 and CDR2: MNHEY and SMNVEV (reference sequence). The CDR3 spans 11 residues.

This chain connects TRBV24-1 to TRBJ1-5, with D unresolved. The CDR3 runs 15 residues. Deletions cut 5 bases from V and 7 bases from J, with 17 bases between. Looked up from germline, CDR1 is KGHDR and CDR2 is SFDVKD. This CDR3 reads CATSARGGWGQPQHF. The CDR3 DNA reads as TGTGCCACCAGTGCCCGAGGAGGGTGGGGACAGCCCCAGCATTTT.

In the case of this clone: One junction end does not reproduce the germline sequence, and a read error may be involved. Other DNA sequences in the same sample also yield this CDR3. V is TRBV18 and J is TRBJ2-7, with 8 bases lining up with TRBD2. The CDR3 runs 15 residues. Germline V gene sequence: CDR1 KGHSH, CDR2 LQKENI. The CDR3 coding sequence is TGTGCCAGCTCGCCGCCCGGGGGGGCGTCCTACGAGCAATACTTC. Protein product: CASSPPGGASYEQYF.

The chain has TRBV29-1 and TRBJ2-1; 10 nucleotides align to TRBD2. Germline CDR1 reads SQVTM; CDR2 reads ANQGSEA. CDR3 size: 16 residues. V was pared by 6 bases and J by 10 bases, with 18 bases of the junction left unmatched. For the CDR3, the DNA is TGCAGCGTCCCCCCCCGAGCGGGGGGGTTTAGGGGCGAGCAGTTCTTC. The encoded protein is CSVPPRAGGFRGEQFF.

The chain employs TRBV19 and TRBJ1-5, with 8 bases fitting TRBD1. The CDR3 runs 17 residues. With 7 bases clipped from V and 0 bases from J, the junction kept 11 bases outside the gene matches. In germline, CDR1 is LNHDA, CDR2 SQIVND (reference sequence). The CDR3 sequence: CASTNGDRLYSNQPQHF. The CDR3 DNA follows: TGTGCCAGTACCAACGGGGACAGGCTGTATAGCAATCAGCCCCAGCATTTT.

This chain links TRBV30 with TRBJ1-2; 10 nucleotides match TRBD1. The CDR3 loop spans 13 amino acids. J gave up 6 bases and V 3 bases, and 4 bases lay outside the gene matches. CDR1 is GTSNPN and CDR2 is SVGIG in the germline V gene (reference sequence). The CDR3 DNA follows: TGTGCCTGGAGCCCGGGACAGGGGAATGGCTACACCTTC. The encoded protein is CAWSPGQGNGYTF.

The V and J genes are TRBV5-1 and TRBJ1-1; D is possibly TRBD1 (5 bases). Germline V gives CDR1 SGHRS, CDR2 YFSETQ. Between the trimmed V and J ends, which lost 4 bases and 2 bases, there was a span of 27 bases. This CDR3 contains 19 residues. CDR3 coding DNA: TGCGCCAGCAGCAATGCTGACCCGGGACTCAGGGCAATAAACACTGAAGCTTTCTTT. Translating gives CASSNADPGLRAINTEAFF.

This chain joins TRBV24-1 and TRBJ2-1, with D perhaps matching TRBD1 (6 bases). Germline V gene sequence: CDR1 KGHDR, CDR2 SFDVKD. The CDR3 extends over 16 amino acids. V lost 3 bases, J lost 7 bases, and 18 bases lay in between. The CDR3 bases are TGTGCCACCAGTGATCCTGACAGGTCCTGGGGGAATGAGCAGTTCTTC. This codes for CATSDPDRSWGNEQFF.

This sequence joins TRBV19 and TRBJ2-3, with D possibly matching TRBD2 (6 bases). The CDR3 spans 15 residues. V was cut by 5 bases and J by 0 bases, with 12 bases left in between. From germline, CDR1 is LNHDA and CDR2 SQIVND (reference sequence). The CDR3 coding sequence is TGTGCCAGTAGTGCCGGGACTTCAAGCACAGATACGCAGTATTTT. As protein: CASSAGTSSTDTQYF.

The V and J genes are TRBV27 and TRBJ1-1, with 7 bases matching TRBD1. V gave up 4 bases and J gave up 3 bases; unmatched junction bases: 14. Germline CDR1 reads MNHEY; CDR2 reads SMNVEV (reference sequence). This CDR3 is built from 17 residues. CDR3 loop: CASSYLTTGMKDTEAFF. Here the CDR3 DNA reads TGTGCCAGCAGTTACCTAACGACAGGGATGAAGGACACTGAAGCTTTCTTT.

This rearrangement joins TRBV5-1 to TRBJ2-2, with D possibly being TRBD2 (6 bases). V was shortened by 1 base and J by 0 bases, with 10 bases between the two germline ends. Germline values: CDR1 SGHRS, CDR2 YFSETQ. The CDR3 extends over 16 amino acids. In nucleotides, the CDR3 is TGCGCCAGCAGCTTGCTCACTAGCACGAACACCGGGGAGCTGTTTTTT. Translation: CASSLLTSTNTGELFF. Drawing the rest from reference TRBV5-1 and TRBJ2-2, the complete variable domain is KAGVTQTPRYLIKTRGQQVTLSCSPISGHRSVSWYQQTPGQGLQFLFEYFSETQRNKGNFPGRFSGRQFSNSRSEMNVSTLELGDSALYLCASSLLTSTNTGELFFGEGSRLTVL.

The chain employs TRBV18 and TRBJ1-2, with a weak D call TRBD1 (5 bases). V was trimmed by 6 bases and J by 7 bases, leaving 18 bases between them. This CDR3 spans 14 amino acids. Germline V lookup: CDR1 KGHSH, CDR2 LQKENI. The CDR3 DNA reads TGTGCCAGCTCTTCCTCGGACATTTATGGTGGCTACACCTTC. Its translation: CASSSSDIYGGYTF.